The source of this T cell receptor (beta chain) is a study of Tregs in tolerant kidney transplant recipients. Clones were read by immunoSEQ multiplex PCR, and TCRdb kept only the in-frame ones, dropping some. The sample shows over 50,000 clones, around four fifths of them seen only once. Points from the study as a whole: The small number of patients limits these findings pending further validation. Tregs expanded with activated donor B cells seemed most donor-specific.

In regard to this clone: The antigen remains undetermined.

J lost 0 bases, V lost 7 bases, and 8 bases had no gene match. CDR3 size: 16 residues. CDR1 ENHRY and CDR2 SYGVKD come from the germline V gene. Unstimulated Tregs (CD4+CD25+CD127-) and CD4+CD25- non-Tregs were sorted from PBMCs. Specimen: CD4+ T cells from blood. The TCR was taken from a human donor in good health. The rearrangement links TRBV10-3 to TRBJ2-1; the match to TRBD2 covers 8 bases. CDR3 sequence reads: CAITDNSGSSYNEQFF. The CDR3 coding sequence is TGTGCCATCACCGATAACAGCGGGAGCTCCTACAATGAGCAGTTCTTC.